What follows describes a single TCR beta chain. The data stem from a study of cytomegalovirus exposure and HLA in healthy donors. The PCR used 60 Vbeta and 13 Jbeta primers. Produced via immunoSEQ multiplex PCR; TCRdb's table is partial and in-frame only. The table records 160,000 or so clones, about 88% of them present only once. This receptor was identified in a young woman in good health and CMV-seronegative. The sequenced sample was PBMCs.

The CDR3 loop is CASSRGNEQFF. CDR3 DNA: TGTGCCAGCAGCCGGGGGAATGAGCAGTTCTTC. The chain employs TRBV7-2 and TRBJ2-1; D might be TRBD2 (6 bases). CDR1 SGHTA and CDR2 FQGNSA come from the germline V gene. The CDR3 length is 11 residues. Trimming took 5 bases from V and 7 from J, leaving 6 bases between them.